This TCR beta chain was documented in a study of OX40 agonist ivuxolimab in advanced cancers. This clone was seen a single time. Clones were read by immunoSEQ multiplex PCR, and TCRdb kept only the in-frame ones, dropping some. The table records approximately 47,000 clones, 88% of them present only once. It was autoimmune disease history or systemic immunosuppression that excluded patients. The receptor's source is an adult with an advanced solid tumor such as melanoma, head and neck, liver or kidney cancer. The specimen comprised CD4+ or CD8+ T cells sorted from blood, sampled in a trial of the OX40 agonist ivuxolimab.

The CDR3 region has the DNA TGTGCCAGCACAGGACAGAATCTCAATCAGCCCCAGCATTTT. Its translation is CASTGQNLNQPQHF. J is TRBJ1-5 and V is TRBV2; a weak D match, TRBD1 (6 bases). The length of the CDR3 is 14 residues. From germline, CDR1 is SNHLY and CDR2 FYNNEI. V dropped 7 bases and J dropped 3 bases, with 13 bases sitting between them.